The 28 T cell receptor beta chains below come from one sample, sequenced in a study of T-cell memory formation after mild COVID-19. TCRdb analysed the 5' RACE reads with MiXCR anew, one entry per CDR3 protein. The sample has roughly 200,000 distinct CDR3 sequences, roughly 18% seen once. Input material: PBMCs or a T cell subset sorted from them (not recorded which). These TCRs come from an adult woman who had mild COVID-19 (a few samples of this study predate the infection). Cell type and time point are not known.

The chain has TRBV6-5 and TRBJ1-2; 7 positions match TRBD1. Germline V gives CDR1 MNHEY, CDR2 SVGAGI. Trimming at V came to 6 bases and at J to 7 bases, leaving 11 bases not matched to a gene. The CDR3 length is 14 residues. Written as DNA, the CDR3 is TGTGCCAGCAGACGTACAGGGGAGGGAGGTGGCTACACCTTC. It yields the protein CASRRTGEGGGYTF.

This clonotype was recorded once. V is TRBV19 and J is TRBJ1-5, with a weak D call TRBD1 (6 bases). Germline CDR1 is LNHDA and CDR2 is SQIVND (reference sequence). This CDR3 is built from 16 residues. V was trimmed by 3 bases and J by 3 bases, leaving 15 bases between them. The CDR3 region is CASSIRVGQNNQPQHF. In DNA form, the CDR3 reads TGTGCCAGTAGTATTCGCGTCGGACAGAACAATCAGCCCCAGCATTTT.

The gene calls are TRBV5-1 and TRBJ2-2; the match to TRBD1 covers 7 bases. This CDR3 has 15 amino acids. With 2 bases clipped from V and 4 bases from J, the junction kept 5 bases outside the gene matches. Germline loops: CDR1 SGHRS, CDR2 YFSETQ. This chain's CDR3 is CASSFLGQPTGELFF. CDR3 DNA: TGCGCCAGCAGCTTCTTGGGACAGCCCACCGGGGAGCTGTTTTTT. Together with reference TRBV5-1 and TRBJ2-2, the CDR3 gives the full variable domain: KAGVTQTPRYLIKTRGQQVTLSCSPISGHRSVSWYQQTPGQGLQFLFEYFSETQRNKGNFPGRFSGRQFSNSRSEMNVSTLELGDSALYLCASSFLGQPTGELFFGEGSRLTVL.

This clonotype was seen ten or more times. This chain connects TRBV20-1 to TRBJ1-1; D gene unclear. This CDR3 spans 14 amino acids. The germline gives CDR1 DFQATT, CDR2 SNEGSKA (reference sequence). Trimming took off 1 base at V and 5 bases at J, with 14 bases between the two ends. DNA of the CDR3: TGCAGTGCTAGAGCAGGCCCGGCGGGGACTGAAGCTTTCTTT. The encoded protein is CSARAGPAGTEAFF.

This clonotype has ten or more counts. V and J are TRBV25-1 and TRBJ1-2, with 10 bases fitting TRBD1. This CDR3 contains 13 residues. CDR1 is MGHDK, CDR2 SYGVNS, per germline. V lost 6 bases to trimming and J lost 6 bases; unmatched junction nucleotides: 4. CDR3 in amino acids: CASRETGGNGYTF. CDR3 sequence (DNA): TGTGCCAGCAGGGAGACAGGGGGCAATGGCTACACCTTC.

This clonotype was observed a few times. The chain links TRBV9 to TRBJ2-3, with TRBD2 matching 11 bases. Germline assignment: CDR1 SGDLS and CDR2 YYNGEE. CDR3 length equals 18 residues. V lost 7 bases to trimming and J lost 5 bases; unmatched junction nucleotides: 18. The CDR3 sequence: CASSLGPILAGGQDTQYF. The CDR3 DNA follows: TGTGCCAGCTCCCTCGGCCCCATCTTAGCGGGGGGGCAAGATACGCAGTATTTT.

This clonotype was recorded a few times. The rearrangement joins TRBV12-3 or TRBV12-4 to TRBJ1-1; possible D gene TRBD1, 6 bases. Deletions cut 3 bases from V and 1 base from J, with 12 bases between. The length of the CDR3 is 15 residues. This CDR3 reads CASSFQGSRNTEAFF. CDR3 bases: TGTGCCAGCAGTTTTCAGGGGTCTCGGAACACTGAAGCTTTCTTT.

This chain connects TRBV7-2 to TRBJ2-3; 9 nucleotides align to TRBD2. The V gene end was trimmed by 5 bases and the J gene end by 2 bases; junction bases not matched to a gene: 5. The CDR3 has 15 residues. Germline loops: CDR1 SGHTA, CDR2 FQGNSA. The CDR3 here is CASSIRGGVTDTQYF. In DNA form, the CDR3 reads TGTGCCAGCAGCATCCGCGGGGGGGTCACAGATACGCAGTATTTT.

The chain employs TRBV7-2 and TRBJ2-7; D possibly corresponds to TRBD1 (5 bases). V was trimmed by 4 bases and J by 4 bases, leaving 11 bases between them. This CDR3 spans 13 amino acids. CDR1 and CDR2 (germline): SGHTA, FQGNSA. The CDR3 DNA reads TGTGCCAGCAGCTCTTTCGACAGTTACGAGCAGTACTTC. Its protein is CASSSFDSYEQYF.

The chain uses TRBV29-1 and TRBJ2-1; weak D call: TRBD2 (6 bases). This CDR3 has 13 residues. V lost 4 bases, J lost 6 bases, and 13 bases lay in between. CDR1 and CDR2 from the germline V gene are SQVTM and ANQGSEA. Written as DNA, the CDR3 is TGCAGCGTTGTTCGGCTAGCGCTCAATGAGCAGTTCTTC. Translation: CSVVRLALNEQFF.

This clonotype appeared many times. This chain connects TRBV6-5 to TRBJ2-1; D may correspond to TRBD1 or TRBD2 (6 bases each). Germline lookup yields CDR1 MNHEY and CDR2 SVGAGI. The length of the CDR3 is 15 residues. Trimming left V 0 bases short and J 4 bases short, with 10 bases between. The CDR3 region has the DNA TGTGCCAGCAGTTACTCGGCGGGACATTACAATGAGCAGTTCTTC. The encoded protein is CASSYSAGHYNEQFF.

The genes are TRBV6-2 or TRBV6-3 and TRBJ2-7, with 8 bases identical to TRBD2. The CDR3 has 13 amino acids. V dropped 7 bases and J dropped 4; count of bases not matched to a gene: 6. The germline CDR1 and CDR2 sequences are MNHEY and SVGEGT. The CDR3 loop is CASNIAGRYEQYF. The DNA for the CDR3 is TGTGCCAGCAATATAGCGGGGAGATACGAGCAGTACTTC.

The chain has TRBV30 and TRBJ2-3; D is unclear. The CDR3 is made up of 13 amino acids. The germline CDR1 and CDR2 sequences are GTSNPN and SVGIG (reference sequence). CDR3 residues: CACDILGTDTQYF. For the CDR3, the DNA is TGTGCTTGTGACATCTTGGGCACAGATACGCAGTATTTT.

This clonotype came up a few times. DNA of the CDR3: TGTGCCACCAGCAGGGGGGATGGAGGGACCCGGTACGAGCAGTACTTC. Protein: CATSRGDGGTRYEQYF. This chain uses TRBV15 with TRBJ2-7; weak D call: TRBD2 (6 bases). Germline lookup yields CDR1 LNHNV and CDR2 YYDKDF (reference sequence). V lost 3 bases, J lost 4 bases, and 19 bases lay in between. The length of the CDR3 is 16 residues.

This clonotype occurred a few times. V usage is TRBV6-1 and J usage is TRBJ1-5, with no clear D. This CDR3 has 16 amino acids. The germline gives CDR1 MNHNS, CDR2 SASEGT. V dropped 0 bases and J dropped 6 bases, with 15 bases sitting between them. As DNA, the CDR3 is TGTGCCAGCAGTGAAGCGACGGCAGGCATAGGTCAGCCCCAGCATTTT. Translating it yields CASSEATAGIGQPQHF.

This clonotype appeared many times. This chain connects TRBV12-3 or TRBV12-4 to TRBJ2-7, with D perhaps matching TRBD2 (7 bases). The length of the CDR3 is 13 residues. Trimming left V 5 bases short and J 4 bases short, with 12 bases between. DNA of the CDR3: TGTGCCAGCAGTAGCGGGACAACATACGAGCAGTACTTC. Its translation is CASSSGTTYEQYF.

The DNA of the CDR3 is TGTGCCAGCAGCTCCGCAGTATACTCCTCTGGGGCCAACGTCCTGACTTTC. Its protein is CASSSAVYSSGANVLTF. The chain joins TRBV7-9 to TRBJ2-6; D uncertain. With 4 bases removed from V and 0 bases from J, the gap between germline ends came to 13 bases. The CDR3 contains 17 residues. CDR1 is SEHNR, CDR2 FQNEAQ, per germline (reference sequence). Full variable domain (remainder filled in from reference TRBV7-9 and TRBJ2-6): DTGVSQNPRHKITKRGQNVTFRCDPISEHNRLYWYRQTLGQGPEFLTYFQNEAQLEKSRLLSDRFSAERPKGSFSTLEIQRTEQGDSAMYLCASSSAVYSSGANVLTFGAGSRLTVL.

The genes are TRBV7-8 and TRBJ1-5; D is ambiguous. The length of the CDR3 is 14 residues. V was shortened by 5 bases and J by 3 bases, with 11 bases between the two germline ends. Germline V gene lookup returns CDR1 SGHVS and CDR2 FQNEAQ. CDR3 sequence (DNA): TGTGCCAGCAGCGACTTGAGAATCAATCAGCCCCAGCATTTT. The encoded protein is CASSDLRINQPQHF.

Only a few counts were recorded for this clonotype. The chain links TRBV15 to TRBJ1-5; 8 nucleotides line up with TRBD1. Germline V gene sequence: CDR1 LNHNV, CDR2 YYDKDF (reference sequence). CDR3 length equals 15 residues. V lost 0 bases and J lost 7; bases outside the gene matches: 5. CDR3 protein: CATSREDRVPQPQHF. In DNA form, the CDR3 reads TGTGCCACCAGCAGAGAGGACAGGGTACCCCAGCCCCAGCATTTT.

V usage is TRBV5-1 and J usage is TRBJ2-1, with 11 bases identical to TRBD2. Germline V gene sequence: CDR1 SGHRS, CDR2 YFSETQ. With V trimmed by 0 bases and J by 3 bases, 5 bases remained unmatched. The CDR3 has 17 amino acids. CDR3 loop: CASSLVVAGGIYNEQFF. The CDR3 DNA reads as TGCGCCAGCAGCTTGGTAGTAGCGGGGGGGATCTACAATGAGCAGTTCTTC.

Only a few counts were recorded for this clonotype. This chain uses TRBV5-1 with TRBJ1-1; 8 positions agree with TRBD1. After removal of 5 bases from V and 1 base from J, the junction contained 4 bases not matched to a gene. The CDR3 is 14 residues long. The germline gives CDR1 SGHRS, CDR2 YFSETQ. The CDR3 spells CASRRQGWNTEAFF. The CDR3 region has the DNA TGCGCCAGCAGGAGACAGGGGTGGAACACTGAAGCTTTCTTT.

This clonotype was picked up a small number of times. This CDR3 is CASSPGYSNQPQHF. In DNA form, the CDR3 reads TGTGCCAGCTCACCGGGCTATAGCAATCAGCCCCAGCATTTT. This chain joins TRBV18 and TRBJ1-5; D is uncertain. Germline V gene sequence: CDR1 KGHSH, CDR2 LQKENI. Between the trimmed V and J ends, which lost 3 bases and 0 bases, there was a span of 6 bases. CDR3 length: 14 amino acids.

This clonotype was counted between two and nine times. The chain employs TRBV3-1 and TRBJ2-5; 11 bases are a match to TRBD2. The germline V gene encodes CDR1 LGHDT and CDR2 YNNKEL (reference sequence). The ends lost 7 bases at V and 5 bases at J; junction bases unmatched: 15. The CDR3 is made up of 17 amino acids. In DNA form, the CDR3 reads TGTGCCAGCACCGTGGGCACTAGCGGGAGCCTCAGGGAGACCCAGTACTTC. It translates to CASTVGTSGSLRETQYF.

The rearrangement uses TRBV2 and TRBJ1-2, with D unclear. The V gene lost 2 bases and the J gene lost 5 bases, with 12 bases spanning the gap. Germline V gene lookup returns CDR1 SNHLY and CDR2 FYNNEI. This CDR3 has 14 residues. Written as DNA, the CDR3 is TGTGCCAGCAGTGAATGGGCCACGTCGTATGGCTACACCTTC. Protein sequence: CASSEWATSYGYTF.

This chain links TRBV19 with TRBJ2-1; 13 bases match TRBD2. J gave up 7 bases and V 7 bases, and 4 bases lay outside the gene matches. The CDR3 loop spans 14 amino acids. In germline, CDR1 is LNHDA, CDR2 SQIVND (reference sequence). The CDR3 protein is CASKRLAGGNEQFF. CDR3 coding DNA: TGTGCCAGTAAGAGACTAGCGGGGGGAAATGAGCAGTTCTTC.

Here the CDR3 DNA reads TGTGCCAGCAGCCCTAGGACCCGGGAGAACATTCAGTACTTC. Translation gives CASSPRTRENIQYF. The chain employs TRBV7-2 and TRBJ2-4; TRBD2 is a possible D gene (6 bases). CDR1 and CDR2 (germline): SGHTA, FQGNSA. V was trimmed by 5 bases and J by 7 bases, leaving 15 bases between them. This CDR3 region has 14 residues.

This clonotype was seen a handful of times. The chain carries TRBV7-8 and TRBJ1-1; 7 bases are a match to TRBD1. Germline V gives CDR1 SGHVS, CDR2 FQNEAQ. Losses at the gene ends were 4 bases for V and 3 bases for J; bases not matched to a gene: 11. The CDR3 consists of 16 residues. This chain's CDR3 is CASSSINRGSDTEAFF. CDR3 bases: TGTGCCAGCAGCTCGATTAACAGGGGATCGGACACTGAAGCTTTCTTT.

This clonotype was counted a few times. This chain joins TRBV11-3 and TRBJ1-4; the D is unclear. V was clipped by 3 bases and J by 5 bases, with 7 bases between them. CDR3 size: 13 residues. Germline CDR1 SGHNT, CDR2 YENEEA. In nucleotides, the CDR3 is TGTGCCAGCAGCTTGGTTCTGAATGAAAAACTGTTTTTT. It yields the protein CASSLVLNEKLFF.